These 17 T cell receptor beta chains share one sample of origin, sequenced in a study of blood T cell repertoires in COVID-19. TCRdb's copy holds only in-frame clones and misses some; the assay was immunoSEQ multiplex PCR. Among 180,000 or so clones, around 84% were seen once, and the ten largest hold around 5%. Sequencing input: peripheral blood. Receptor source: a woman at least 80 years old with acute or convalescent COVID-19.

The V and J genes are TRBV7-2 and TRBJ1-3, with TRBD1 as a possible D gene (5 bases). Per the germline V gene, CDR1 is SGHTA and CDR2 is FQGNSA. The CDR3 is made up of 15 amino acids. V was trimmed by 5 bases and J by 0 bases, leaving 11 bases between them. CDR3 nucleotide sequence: TGTGCCAGCAGCGAAACAGGAAACTCTGGAAACACCATATATTTT. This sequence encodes CASSETGNSGNTIYF. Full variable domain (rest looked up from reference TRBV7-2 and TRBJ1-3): GAGVSQSPSNKVTEKGKDVELRCDPISGHTALYWYRQSLGQGLEFLIYFQGNSAPDKSGLPSDRFSAERTGGSVSTLTIQRTQQEDSAVYLCASSETGNSGNTIYFGEGSWLTVV.

The CDR3 DNA is TGCGCCAGCAGCTTGGAGCGGGGCGGGCGTCCTAGCACAGATACGCAGTATTTT. This encodes CASSLERGGRPSTDTQYF. The chain carries TRBV5-1 and TRBJ2-3, with 7 positions matching TRBD2. The V and J ends lost 0 bases and 0 bases, in that order; junction bases with no gene match: 10. This CDR3 comprises 18 residues. Germline lookup yields CDR1 SGHRS and CDR2 YFSETQ. The whole variable domain, filled in from reference TRBV5-1 and TRBJ2-3, reads KAGVTQTPRYLIKTRGQQVTLSCSPISGHRSVSWYQQTPGQGLQFLFEYFSETQRNKGNFPGRFSGRQFSNSRSEMNVSTLELGDSALYLCASSLERGGRPSTDTQYFGPGTRLTVL.

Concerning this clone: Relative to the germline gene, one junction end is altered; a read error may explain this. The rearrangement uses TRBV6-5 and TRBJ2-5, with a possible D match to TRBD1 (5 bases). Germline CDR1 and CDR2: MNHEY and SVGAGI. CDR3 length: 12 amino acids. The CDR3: CASRAGQGTQYF. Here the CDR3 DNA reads TGTGCCAGCAGGGCAGGGCAAGGGACCCAGTACTTC.

The CDR3: CASRYRPLNTEAFF. In DNA, the CDR3 is TGTGCCAGCAGGTACAGGCCTTTGAACACTGAAGCTTTCTTT. The genes are TRBV2 and TRBJ1-1, with D tentatively TRBD1 (5 bases). CDR3 length equals 14 residues. Per germline, CDR1 SNHLY and CDR2 FYNNEI. The ends were cut back, 6 bases at V and 0 bases at J, with 11 bases in the middle.

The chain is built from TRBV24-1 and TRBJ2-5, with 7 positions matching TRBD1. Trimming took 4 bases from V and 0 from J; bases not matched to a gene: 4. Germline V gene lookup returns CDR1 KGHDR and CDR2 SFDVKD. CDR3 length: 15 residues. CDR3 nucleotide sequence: TGTGCCACCAGTGACCTACAGGGGAACCAAGAGACCCAGTACTTC. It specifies CATSDLQGNQETQYF.

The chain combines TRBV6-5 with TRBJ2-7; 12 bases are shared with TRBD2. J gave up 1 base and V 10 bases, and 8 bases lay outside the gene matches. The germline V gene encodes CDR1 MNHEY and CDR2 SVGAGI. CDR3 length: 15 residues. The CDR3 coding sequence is TGTGCCACCCATACTAGCGGGAGGATTTCCTACGAGCAGTACTTC. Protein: CATHTSGRISYEQYF.

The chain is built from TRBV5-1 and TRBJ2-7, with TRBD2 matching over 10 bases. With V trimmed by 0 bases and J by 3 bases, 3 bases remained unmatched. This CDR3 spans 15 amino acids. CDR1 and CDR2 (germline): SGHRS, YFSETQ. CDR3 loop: CASSLVIAGGYEQYF. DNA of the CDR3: TGCGCCAGCAGCTTGGTGATAGCGGGGGGCTACGAGCAGTACTTC.

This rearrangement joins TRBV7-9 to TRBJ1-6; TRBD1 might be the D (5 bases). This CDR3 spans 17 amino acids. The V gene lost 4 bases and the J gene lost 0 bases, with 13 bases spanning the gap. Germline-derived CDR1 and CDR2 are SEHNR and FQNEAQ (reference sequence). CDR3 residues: CASSSAGQSSYNSPLHF. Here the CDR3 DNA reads TGTGCCAGCAGCTCGGCGGGGCAAAGCTCCTATAATTCACCCCTCCACTTT.

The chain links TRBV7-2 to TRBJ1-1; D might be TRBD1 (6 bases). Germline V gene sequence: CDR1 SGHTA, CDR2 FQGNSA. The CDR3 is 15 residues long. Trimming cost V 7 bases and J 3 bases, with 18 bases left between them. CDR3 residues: CASIPGRGEDTEAFF. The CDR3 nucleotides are TGTGCCAGCATCCCGGGGAGGGGGGAGGACACTGAAGCTTTCTTT.

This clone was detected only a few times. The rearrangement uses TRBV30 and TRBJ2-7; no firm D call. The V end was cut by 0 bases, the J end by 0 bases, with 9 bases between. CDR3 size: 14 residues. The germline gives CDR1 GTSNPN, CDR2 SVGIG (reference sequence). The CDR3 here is CAWSVPRLSYEQYF. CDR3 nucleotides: TGTGCCTGGAGTGTACCCAGGCTCTCCTACGAGCAGTACTTC.

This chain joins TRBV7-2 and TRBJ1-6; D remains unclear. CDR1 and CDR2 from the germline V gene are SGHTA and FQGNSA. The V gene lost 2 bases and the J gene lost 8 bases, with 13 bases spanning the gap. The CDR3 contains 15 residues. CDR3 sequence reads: CASSLLGEVYSPLHF. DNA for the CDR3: TGTGCCAGCAGCTTACTTGGGGAGGTTTATTCACCCCTCCACTTT.

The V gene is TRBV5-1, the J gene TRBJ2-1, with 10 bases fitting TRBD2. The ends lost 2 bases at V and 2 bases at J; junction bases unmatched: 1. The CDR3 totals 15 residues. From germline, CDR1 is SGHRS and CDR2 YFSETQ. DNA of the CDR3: TGCGCCAGCAGCTTAGGACTAGCGGCCTACAATGAGCAGTTCTTC. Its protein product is CASSLGLAAYNEQFF.

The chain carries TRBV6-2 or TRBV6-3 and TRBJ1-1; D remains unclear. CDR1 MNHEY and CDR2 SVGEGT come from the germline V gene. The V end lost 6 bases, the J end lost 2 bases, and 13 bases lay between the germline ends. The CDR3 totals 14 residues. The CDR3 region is CASSLLGLNTEAFF. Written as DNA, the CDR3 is TGTGCCAGCAGCTTACTAGGGTTAAACACTGAAGCTTTCTTT.

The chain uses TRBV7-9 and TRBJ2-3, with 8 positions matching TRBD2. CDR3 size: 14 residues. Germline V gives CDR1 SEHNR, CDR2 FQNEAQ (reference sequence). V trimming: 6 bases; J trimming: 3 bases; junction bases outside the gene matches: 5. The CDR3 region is CASRFSGITDTQYF. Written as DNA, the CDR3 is TGTGCCAGCAGATTTAGCGGGATAACAGATACGCAGTATTTT.

The CDR3 nucleotides read TGTGCCAGCAGCTTAGATGGAAGCGACACCGGGGAGCTGTTTTTT. It translates to CASSLDGSDTGELFF. V is TRBV7-2 and J is TRBJ2-2; D gene uncertain. This CDR3 is 15 amino acids long. In germline, CDR1 is SGHTA, CDR2 FQGNSA. V lost 1 base and J 3 bases, leaving 9 bases between the germline ends.

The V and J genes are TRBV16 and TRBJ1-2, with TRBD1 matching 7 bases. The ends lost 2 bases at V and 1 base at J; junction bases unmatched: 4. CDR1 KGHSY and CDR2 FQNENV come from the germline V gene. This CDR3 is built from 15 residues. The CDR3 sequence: CASSQGTALNYGYTF. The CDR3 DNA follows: TGTGCCAGCAGCCAAGGGACAGCGCTTAACTATGGCTACACCTTC. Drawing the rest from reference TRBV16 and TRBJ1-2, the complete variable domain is GEEVAQTPKHLVRGEGQKAKLYCAPIKGHSYVFWYQQVLKNEFKFLISFQNENVFDETGMPKERFSAKCLPNSPCSLEIQATKLEDSAVYFCASSQGTALNYGYTFGSGTRLTVV.

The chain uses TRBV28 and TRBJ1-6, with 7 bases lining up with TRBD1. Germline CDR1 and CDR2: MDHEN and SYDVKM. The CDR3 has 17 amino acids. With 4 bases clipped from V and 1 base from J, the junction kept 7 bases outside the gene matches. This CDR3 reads CASSWRQGGSYNSPLHF. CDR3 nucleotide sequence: TGTGCCAGCAGTTGGAGACAGGGAGGATCCTATAATTCACCCCTCCACTTT.